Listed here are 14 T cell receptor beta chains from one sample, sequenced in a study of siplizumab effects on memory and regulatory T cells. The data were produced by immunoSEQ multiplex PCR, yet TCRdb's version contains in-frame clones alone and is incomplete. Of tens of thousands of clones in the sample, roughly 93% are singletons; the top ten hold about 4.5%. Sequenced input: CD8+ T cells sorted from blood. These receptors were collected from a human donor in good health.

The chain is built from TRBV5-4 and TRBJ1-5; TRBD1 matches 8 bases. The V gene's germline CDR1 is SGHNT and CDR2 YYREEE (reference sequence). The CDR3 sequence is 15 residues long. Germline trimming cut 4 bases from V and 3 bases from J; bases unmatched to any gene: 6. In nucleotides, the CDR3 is TGTGCCAGCAGCCCCGACAGGGGACCCAATCAGCCCCAGCATTTT. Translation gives CASSPDRGPNQPQHF.

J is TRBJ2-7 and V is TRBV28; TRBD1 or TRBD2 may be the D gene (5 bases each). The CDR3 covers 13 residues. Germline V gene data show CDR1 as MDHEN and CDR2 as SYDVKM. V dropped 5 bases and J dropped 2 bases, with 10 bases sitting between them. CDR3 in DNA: TGTGCCAGCAGTAGTCAGGGACCCTACGAGCAGTACTTC. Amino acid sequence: CASSSQGPYEQYF.

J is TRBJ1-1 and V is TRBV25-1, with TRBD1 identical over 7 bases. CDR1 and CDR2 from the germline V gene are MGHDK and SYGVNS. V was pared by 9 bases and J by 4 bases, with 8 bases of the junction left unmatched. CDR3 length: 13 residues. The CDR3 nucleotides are TGTGCCAGTTGCAGGGGGGGGAGCACTGAAGCTTTCTTT. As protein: CASCRGGSTEAFF.

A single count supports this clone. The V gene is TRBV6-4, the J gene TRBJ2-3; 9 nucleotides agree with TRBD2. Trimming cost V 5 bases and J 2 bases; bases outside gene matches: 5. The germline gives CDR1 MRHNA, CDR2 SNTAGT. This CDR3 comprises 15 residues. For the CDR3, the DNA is TGTGCCAGCAGTCCGACTAGCGGTTCCACAGATACGCAGTATTTT. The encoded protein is CASSPTSGSTDTQYF.

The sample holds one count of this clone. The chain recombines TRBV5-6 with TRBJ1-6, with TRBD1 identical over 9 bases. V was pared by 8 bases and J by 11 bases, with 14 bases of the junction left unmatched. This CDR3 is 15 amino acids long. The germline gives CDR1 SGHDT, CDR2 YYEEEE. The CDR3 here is CASQAPGQGNTPLHF. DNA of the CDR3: TGTGCCAGTCAAGCTCCGGGACAGGGAAATACACCCCTCCACTTT.

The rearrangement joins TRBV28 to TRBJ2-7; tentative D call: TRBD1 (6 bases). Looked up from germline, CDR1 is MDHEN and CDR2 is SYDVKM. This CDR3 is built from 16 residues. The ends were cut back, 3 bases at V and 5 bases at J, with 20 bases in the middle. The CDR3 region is CASSLYPQGTLHEQYF. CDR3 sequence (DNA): TGTGCCAGCAGTTTGTACCCACAGGGTACTCTCCACGAGCAGTACTTC.

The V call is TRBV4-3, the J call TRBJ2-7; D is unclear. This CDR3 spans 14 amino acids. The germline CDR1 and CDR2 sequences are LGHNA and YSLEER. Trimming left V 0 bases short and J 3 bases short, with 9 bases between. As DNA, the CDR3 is TGCGCCAGCAGCCAAGATAGGCTCGACTACGAGCAGTACTTC. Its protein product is CASSQDRLDYEQYF.

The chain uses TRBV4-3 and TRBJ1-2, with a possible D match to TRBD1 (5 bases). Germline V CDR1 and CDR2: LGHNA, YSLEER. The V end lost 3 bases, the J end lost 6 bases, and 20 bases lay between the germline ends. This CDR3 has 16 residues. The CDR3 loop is CASSQGNRGAHDGYTF. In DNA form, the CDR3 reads TGCGCCAGCAGCCAGGGTAACAGAGGGGCGCATGATGGCTACACCTTC.

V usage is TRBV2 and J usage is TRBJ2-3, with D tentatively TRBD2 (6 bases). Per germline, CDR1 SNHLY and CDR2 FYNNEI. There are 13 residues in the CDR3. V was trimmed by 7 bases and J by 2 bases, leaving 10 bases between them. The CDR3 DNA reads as TGTGCCAGCAAGGAGGGTGCCACAGATACGCAGTATTTT. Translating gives CASKEGATDTQYF. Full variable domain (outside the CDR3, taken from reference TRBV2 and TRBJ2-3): EPEVTQTPSHQVTQMGQEVILRCVPISNHLYFYWYRQILGQKVEFLVSFYNNEISEKSEIFDDQFSVERPDGSNFTLKIRSTKLEDSAMYFCASKEGATDTQYFGPGTRLTVL.

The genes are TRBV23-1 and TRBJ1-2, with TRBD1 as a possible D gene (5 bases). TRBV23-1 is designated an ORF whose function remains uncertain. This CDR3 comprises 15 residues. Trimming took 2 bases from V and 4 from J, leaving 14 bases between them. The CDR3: CASSQEPGPIYGYTF. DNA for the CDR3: TGCGCCAGCAGTCAAGAACCGGGACCCATCTATGGCTACACCTTC.

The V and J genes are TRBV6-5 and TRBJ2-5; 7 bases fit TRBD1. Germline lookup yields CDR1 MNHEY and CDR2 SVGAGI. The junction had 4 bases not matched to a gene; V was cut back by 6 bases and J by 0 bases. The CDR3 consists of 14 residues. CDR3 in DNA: TGTGCCAGCAGCGACCAGGGGGACCAAGAGACCCAGTACTTC. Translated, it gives CASSDQGDQETQYF.

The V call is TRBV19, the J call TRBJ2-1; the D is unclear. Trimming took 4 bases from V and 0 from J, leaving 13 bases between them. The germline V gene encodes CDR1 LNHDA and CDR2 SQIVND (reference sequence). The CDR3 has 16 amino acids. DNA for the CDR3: TGTGCCAGTAGTAACCCGTGGCGGAGCTCCTACAATGAGCAGTTCTTC. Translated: CASSNPWRSSYNEQFF.

The CDR3 nucleotides read TGTGCCAGCAGCCACGGACAGGGCGAGACAGATACGCAGTATTTT. It is translated as CASSHGQGETDTQYF. The chain uses TRBV2 and TRBJ2-3; 8 bases match TRBD1. The CDR3 runs to 15 residues. Germline V CDR1 and CDR2: SNHLY, FYNNEI. The V segment lost 6 bases and the J segment 3 bases; nucleotides outside the gene matches: 8.

The CDR3 loop reads CASSPPAGSSYNSPLHF. CDR3 bases: TGTGCCAGCAGCCCTCCCGCGGGGAGCTCCTATAATTCACCCCTCCACTTT. The chain couples TRBV5-6 to TRBJ1-6, with D hard to call. This CDR3 is built from 17 residues. Deletions cut 4 bases from V and 0 bases from J, with 14 bases between. Germline values: CDR1 SGHDT, CDR2 YYEEEE.